This TCR beta chain was captured by sequencing in a study of identifying expanded T cells in peripheral blood (dated by TCRdb to between 2018 and 2021). Turning to the overall study: Technical replicates were generated by sequencing separate aliquots of the same genomic DNA pool, with four replicates compared pairwise. Points the paper makes about the study in general: The authors expected that over much longer intervals, such as months to years, biological variance in healthy repertoires might increase even further. Variance in clone template counts between roughly two-week samples significantly increased with total template count across all healthy donors. Between technical replicates the binomial model flagged approximately 1.2 differentially abundant clones, whereas over about 2 weeks the binomial model flagged about 15 and over roughly 4 weeks 19 to 20. Across all healthy-donor time intervals, the beta-binomial model significantly lowered both the number of clones called differentially abundant and the false-positive rate.

The cysteine opens and the phenylalanine closes a CDR3 of 14 amino acids. The CDR3 DNA has 42 bases and is translated from base 1. As encoded in the germline V gene (reference sequence), CDR1 is SGHKS while CDR2 is YYEKEE. Deletion took 0 bases off V and 7 bases off J, with a span of 13 bases between the germline ends. During the collection period, no infections or other immune events were recorded for the healthy donors. Healthy-donor blood repertoires served as a training cohort to calibrate time-dependent variance in a beta-binomial model of T-cell clone differential abundance. The training cohort included 10 healthy donors, of whom 3 were female and 7 were male. An age range of roughly 29 to 65 years, with an average of about 39 years, was recorded for the donors. Whole blood was collected from each healthy donor at three time points spaced roughly two weeks apart and obtained from a commercial supplier. Genomic DNA was extracted from unsorted whole blood for immunosequencing.

TCRbeta CDR3 regions were profiled with the immunoSEQ Assay using bias-controlled multiplex PCR amplification of genomic DNA. The original pipeline was this. The absolute abundance of each unique TCRbeta CDR3 region was quantified after sequences were collapsed and filtered. Differential abundance was tested with a binomial (Fisher-equivalent) model and with a beta-binomial model adding time-dependent variance fitted from healthy donors. Clones with fewer than 5 combined templates were excluded, and clones with Benjamini-Hochberg FDR below 0.01 were called differentially abundant. The form v = (b*log(k)+a)^2 was used to model beta-binomial variance as a function of total template count across the two samples. In TCRdb, the immuneACCESS table is reduced to in-frame sequences with V and J assigned. These tables do not hold every clone; where another copy was compared, an unresolved V gene accounts for under half, and the others remain unexplained. Clone size and the V and J calls come from that table; the DNA yielded D and trimming. For this sample there are around 70,000 clones; roughly 90% appear just once. Over 2.5% of the sample is held by the ten biggest clonotypes.

On this clone itself: Its antigen is currently not known. The sample holds no much larger clone one base away, and base qualities are not on file.

The source material was blood. The V and J segments used are TRBV5-5 and TRBJ1-2; the D gene is perhaps TRBD1, on 5 matching bases. The sequence was obtained from a person between 18 and 69 years old in good health. The nucleotides read TGTGCCAGCAGCTTGGCCCTTGGGGCCGGTGGCTACACCTTC. This translates into CASSLALGAGGYTF.